The 27 T cell receptor beta chains given below trace back to one sample, sequenced in a study of blood T cell repertoires in COVID-19. TCRdb's table, derived via immunoSEQ multiplex PCR, lists solely in-frame clones and lacks some. The sample holds approximately 230,000 clones; 79% are singletons and the top ten take about 4%. Specimen: peripheral blood. Every receptor here comes from a woman between 35 and 50 years old with active or convalescent COVID-19.

This clone came up a few times. This sequence joins TRBV24-1 and TRBJ2-3, with a weak D call TRBD2 (6 bases). This CDR3 is 14 amino acids long. Germline CDR1 KGHDR, CDR2 SFDVKD. Trimming removed 4 bases from V and 3 bases from J, with 10 bases in between. CDR3 residues: CATSEGRGTDTQYF. For the CDR3, the DNA is TGTGCCACCAGTGAGGGTCGGGGGACAGATACGCAGTATTTT.

V and J are TRBV2 and TRBJ2-5, with 14 bases identical to TRBD2. With V trimmed by 6 bases and J by 5 bases, 8 bases remained unmatched. Germline-derived CDR1 and CDR2 are SNHLY and FYNNEI. The CDR3 has 16 amino acids. CDR3 bases: TGTGCCAGCAGCGCCCGACTAGCGGGGGGGAGGGAGACCCAGTACTTC. Residues: CASSARLAGGRETQYF.

The chain employs TRBV2 and TRBJ1-1; no firm D call. CDR1 is SNHLY, CDR2 FYNNEI, per germline. V gave up 4 bases and J gave up 6 bases, with 9 bases separating them. The CDR3 is made up of 12 amino acids. Written as DNA, the CDR3 is TGTGCCAGCAGTGTAGACACGGCTGAAGCTTTCTTT. It codes for CASSVDTAEAFF.

V gene TRBV30 combines with J gene TRBJ1-5; D uncertain. Germline loops: CDR1 GTSNPN, CDR2 SVGIG (reference sequence). The germline V and J ends were trimmed by 1 base and 3 bases, with 16 bases remaining between them. The CDR3 is 16 residues long. DNA for the CDR3: TGTGCCTGGAGTGGGAAAGTTGGCAGGCTCAATCAGCCCCAGCATTTT. Protein product: CAWSGKVGRLNQPQHF.

The chain has TRBV30 and TRBJ2-3, with D uncertain. V gave up 4 bases and J gave up 1 base, with 9 bases separating them. Germline CDR1 GTSNPN, CDR2 SVGIG (reference sequence). CDR3 length: 13 amino acids. DNA of the CDR3: TGTGCCTGGAATACAGTACGCACAGATACGCAGTATTTT. It specifies CAWNTVRTDTQYF.

J is TRBJ1-6 and V is TRBV28; 8 bases are shared with TRBD1. The V gene's germline CDR1 is MDHEN and CDR2 SYDVKM. This CDR3 is 17 amino acids long. V shed 3 bases, J shed 10 bases, and the junction held 14 bases outside the gene matches. The CDR3 DNA reads TGTGCCAGCAGTTTGCTCGGCAGGGGGCGCATTAAGTCACCCCTCCACTTT. Translated: CASSLLGRGRIKSPLHF.

This sequence joins TRBV19 and TRBJ2-1; no firm D call. Deletions cut 9 bases from V and 1 base from J, with 10 bases between. Germline V gives CDR1 LNHDA, CDR2 SQIVND (reference sequence). The CDR3 is 13 amino acids. CDR3: CASRGRSYNEQFF. CDR3 in DNA: TGTGCCAGCCGCGGAAGATCCTACAATGAGCAGTTCTTC.

For this clone: A junction end diverges from the germline sequence, so it may reflect a read error. The rearrangement links TRBV28 to TRBJ2-2, with TRBD1 matching 8 bases. The germline V gene encodes CDR1 MDHEN and CDR2 SYDVKM. There are 16 residues in the CDR3. The CDR3: CASTLNQGADTGELFF. The CDR3 DNA sequence: TGTGCCAGCACTTTAAATCAGGGGGCGGACACCGGGGAGCTGTTTTTT.

This clone was found many times. The chain joins TRBV11-2 to TRBJ2-2, with D unresolved. This CDR3 comprises 15 residues. Germline CDR1 and CDR2: SGHAT and FQNNGV. Deletions cut 0 bases from V and 2 bases from J, with 7 bases between. CDR3: CASSLDGGNTGELFF. The CDR3 region has the DNA TGTGCCAGCAGCTTAGACGGCGGCAACACCGGGGAGCTGTTTTTT.

CDR3 region: CASSQDLPLRGAFF. As DNA, the CDR3 is TGCGCCAGCAGCCAAGATCTCCCCCTTAGGGGAGCTTTCTTT. The V gene is TRBV4-1, the J gene TRBJ1-1; D may be TRBD1 (5 bases). The CDR3 has 14 residues. CDR1 MGHRA and CDR2 YSYEKL come from the germline V gene. V was cut by 0 bases and J by 10 bases, with 15 bases left in between.

The CDR3 DNA follows: TGTGCCAGCAGTTACGGGGGCAGGCAAAATTCACCCCTCCACTTT. Translation: CASSYGGRQNSPLHF. The rearrangement links TRBV6-6 to TRBJ1-6; perhaps TRBD1 as D (6 bases). The V end was cut by 2 bases, the J end by 7 bases, with 12 bases between. CDR1 is MNHNY, CDR2 SVGAGI, per germline (reference sequence). This CDR3 has 15 residues.

This chain joins TRBV28 and TRBJ2-7, with a tentative D call TRBD1 (7 bases). Germline-derived CDR1 and CDR2 are MDHEN and SYDVKM. CDR3 length: 14 residues. V lost 5 bases, J lost 7 bases, and 18 bases lay in between. CDR3 amino acids: CASSPEGTAAEQYV. The CDR3 DNA follows: TGTGCCAGCAGTCCGGAGGGGACAGCCGCTGAGCAGTACGTC.

V usage is TRBV3-1 (or the pseudogene TRBV3-2) and J usage is TRBJ1-1; a weak D match, TRBD1 (5 bases). The CDR3 sequence is 13 residues long. V dropped 4 bases and J dropped 7 bases, with 13 bases sitting between them. Germline loops: CDR1 LGHDT, CDR2 YNNKEL (reference sequence). The CDR3 loop reads CASSPSGALEAFF. In nucleotides, the CDR3 is TGTGCCAGCAGCCCTTCTGGGGCCCTTGAAGCTTTCTTT.

The V call is TRBV5-6, the J call TRBJ2-5; D possibly corresponds to TRBD2 (5 bases). Trimming shortened V by 4 bases and J by 5 bases, and 12 bases separated the two germline ends. The CDR3 contains 13 residues. Germline V gives CDR1 SGHDT, CDR2 YYEEEE. This chain's CDR3 is CASSLGLEETQYF. In DNA form, the CDR3 reads TGTGCCAGCAGCCTAGGACTGGAGGAGACCCAGTACTTC.

This sequence joins TRBV15 and TRBJ2-3; D unresolved. Between the trimmed V and J ends, which lost 0 bases and 0 bases, there was a span of 7 bases. This CDR3 is built from 15 residues. CDR1 and CDR2 (germline): LNHNV, YYDKDF (reference sequence). For the CDR3, the DNA is TGTGCCACCAGCAGAGATCCCGTAAGCACAGATACGCAGTATTTT. It translates to CATSRDPVSTDTQYF.

The gene calls are TRBV5-1 and TRBJ1-4; 8 bases align to TRBD1. Looked up from germline, CDR1 is SGHRS and CDR2 is YFSETQ. After removal of 4 bases from V and 3 bases from J, the junction contained 5 bases not matched to a gene. This CDR3 comprises 15 residues. The CDR3 coding sequence is TGCGCCAGCAGCGTCAGACAGGGGTCTAATGAAAAACTGTTTTTT. It specifies CASSVRQGSNEKLFF.

The chain combines TRBV28 with TRBJ2-3, with a weak D call TRBD1 (8 bases). CDR1 and CDR2 (germline): MDHEN, SYDVKM. This CDR3 has 15 amino acids. Trimming shortened V by 6 bases and J by 1 base, and 14 bases separated the two germline ends. CDR3 sequence: CASRRGTGGTDTQYF. The CDR3 DNA follows: TGTGCCAGCAGGCGGGGGACAGGAGGCACAGATACGCAGTATTTT.

The V gene is TRBV29-1, the J gene TRBJ2-7, with D uncertain. The V gene lost 7 bases and the J gene lost 4 bases, with 8 bases spanning the gap. The CDR3 runs 10 residues. Germline assignment: CDR1 SQVTM and CDR2 ANQGSEA. The CDR3 spells CSAPQYEQYV. The DNA for the CDR3 is TGCAGCGCCCCACAGTACGAGCAGTACGTC.

The V gene is TRBV28, the J gene TRBJ1-2; no firm D call. The germline CDR1 and CDR2 sequences are MDHEN and SYDVKM. V was pared by 1 base and J by 8 bases, with 11 bases between. There are 13 residues in the CDR3. The chain's CDR3 is CASSLLMREGYTF. DNA of the CDR3: TGTGCCAGCAGTTTATTAATGAGGGAGGGCTACACCTTC.

This chain connects TRBV28 to TRBJ1-3, with D possibly matching TRBD1 (6 bases). Trimming cost V 3 bases and J 3 bases, with 18 bases left between them. The CDR3 spans 17 residues. Germline V gene lookup returns CDR1 MDHEN and CDR2 SYDVKM. The CDR3 loop reads CASSLGLGAKYGNTIYF. CDR3 nucleotide sequence: TGTGCCAGCAGTTTGGGTCTGGGGGCTAAATATGGAAACACCATATATTTT.

The V call is TRBV5-1, the J call TRBJ1-5; D gene unclear. This CDR3 spans 13 amino acids. V was shortened by 0 bases and J by 3 bases, with 4 bases between the two germline ends. Germline V gene data show CDR1 as SGHRS and CDR2 as YFSETQ. Written as DNA, the CDR3 is TGCGCCAGCAGCTTGGGGGCCAATCAGCCCCAGCATTTT. Translating it yields CASSLGANQPQHF.

Regarding this clone: This same CDR3 is encoded by further DNA sequences in the sample. The chain employs TRBV2 and TRBJ1-6; 7 bases fit TRBD1. CDR3 size: 13 residues. Germline V gene sequence: CDR1 SNHLY, CDR2 FYNNEI. V was pared by 6 bases and J by 7 bases, with 3 bases of the junction left unmatched. As DNA, the CDR3 is TGTGCCAGCAGGGGACAGACCAATTCACCCCTCCACTTT. It translates to CASRGQTNSPLHF.

A word on this clone: The identical CDR3 is also encoded by other nucleotide sequences in the sample. The CDR3 spells CAWTQGGGYTF. CDR3 in DNA: TGTGCCTGGACGCAGGGAGGCGGCTACACCTTC. This chain joins TRBV30 and TRBJ1-2; a weak D match, TRBD1 (5 bases). The CDR3 spans 11 residues. CDR1 and CDR2 from the germline V gene are GTSNPN and SVGIG (reference sequence). Trimming took off 4 bases at V and 8 bases at J, with 11 bases between the two ends.

This clone was recorded only once. V and J are TRBV3-1 (or the pseudogene TRBV3-2) and TRBJ1-4; tentatively, D is TRBD1 (6 bases). Trimming shortened V by 4 bases and J by 9 bases, and 15 bases separated the two germline ends. The germline V gene has CDR1 LGHDT and CDR2 YNNKEL (reference sequence). CDR3 length: 14 amino acids. CDR3 region: CASSPGRGAQKLFF. The CDR3 DNA reads TGTGCCAGCAGCCCCGGCCGGGGGGCCCAAAAACTGTTTTTT.

The chain combines TRBV3-1 (or the pseudogene TRBV3-2) with TRBJ1-2, with TRBD1 matching over 8 bases. Per the germline V gene, CDR1 is LGHDT and CDR2 is YNNKEL (reference sequence). The CDR3 loop spans 12 amino acids. V gave up 2 bases and J gave up 13 bases; unmatched junction bases: 6. CDR3 residues: CASSQTTGAITF. DNA for the CDR3: TGTGCCAGCAGCCAAACGACAGGGGCAATCACCTTC.

In regard to this clone: One end of the junction does not line up with germline, which may come from a read error. The chain combines TRBV7-7 with TRBJ2-5; 9 nucleotides match TRBD2. The CDR3 has 15 amino acids. Germline lookup yields CDR1 SSHAT and CDR2 FNYEAQ (reference sequence). CDR3 amino acids: CASSPERGDWETQYF. CDR3 DNA sequence: TGTGCTAGCAGTCCTGAGCGGGGGGATTGGGAGACCCAGTACTTC.

The chain has TRBV20-1 and TRBJ1-6; D unclear. The CDR3 length is 14 residues. The V gene lost 3 bases and the J gene lost 0 bases, with 6 bases spanning the gap. Germline V gives CDR1 DFQATT, CDR2 SNEGSKA (reference sequence). The CDR3 sequence: CSASVSSYNSPLHF. The CDR3 DNA is TGCAGTGCTAGTGTCAGCTCCTATAATTCACCCCTCCACTTT.